These 5 T cell receptor beta chains were sequenced from one sample in a study of long-term antiretroviral therapy in people with HIV. Survey level was the resolution at which the v3.0 immunoSEQ assay ran. Sequencing used immunoSEQ multiplex PCR; TCRdb keeps in-frame clones, though not all of them. The profile covers approximately 19,000 clones, with 70% to 80% appearing a single time and 5% to 7% taken by the ten largest. Material: unsorted PBMCs, obtained at the start of antiretroviral therapy, before treatment. These receptors all stem from a man aged 18-30 years with HIV.

In its sample, this clone was seen a few times. This chain connects TRBV9 to TRBJ2-2; the D gene could be TRBD1 or TRBD2 (5 bases each). CDR1 is SGDLS, CDR2 YYNGEE, per germline. The CDR3 length is 15 residues. V lost 3 bases and J 5 bases, leaving 14 bases between the germline ends. DNA for the CDR3: TGTGCCAGCAGCGCCGGGACCAGACAAACCGGGGAGCTGTTTTTT. This translates into CASSAGTRQTGELFF.

This clone was observed a handful of times. The V gene is TRBV6-5, the J gene TRBJ1-1, with TRBD1 matching 7 bases. CDR3 length: 15 residues. CDR1 MNHEY and CDR2 SVGAGI come from the germline V gene. After removal of 6 bases from V and 2 bases from J, the junction contained 9 bases not matched to a gene. CDR3: CASRLGQVRNTEAFF. The CDR3 DNA reads TGTGCCAGCAGACTCGGACAGGTCAGAAACACTGAAGCTTTCTTT.

CDR3 DNA: TGTGCCAGCAGCGAGAGGAGCGGGAGGGTCAGTGAGCAGTACTTC. Protein product: CASSERSGRVSEQYF. The genes are TRBV5-6 and TRBJ2-7, with 10 bases lining up with TRBD2. The CDR3 is 15 amino acids. Trimming cost V 4 bases and J 7 bases; bases outside gene matches: 11. Germline loops: CDR1 SGHDT, CDR2 YYEEEE.

The CDR3 DNA sequence: TGTGCCAGCAGTCCCGGGACTAGCGGGAGTAATGAGCAGTTCTTC. It specifies CASSPGTSGSNEQFF. The J gene is TRBJ2-1, the V gene TRBV27; TRBD2 agrees at 14 bases. Trimming at V came to 5 bases and at J to 7 bases, leaving 4 bases not matched to a gene. This CDR3 spans 15 amino acids. Germline CDR1 reads MNHEY; CDR2 reads SMNVEV (reference sequence).

This clone appeared a few times. The rearrangement links TRBV9 to TRBJ2-7; 12 nucleotides agree with TRBD1. Germline values: CDR1 SGDLS, CDR2 YYNGEE. This CDR3 spans 15 amino acids. The V gene end was trimmed by 1 base and the J gene end by 6 bases; junction bases not matched to a gene: 5. The CDR3 DNA sequence: TGTGCCAGCAGCGTAAGTGGGACAGGGGGCGTCGAGCAGTACTTC. This encodes CASSVSGTGGVEQYF.